This T cell receptor (beta chain) was found in a study of blood T cells in healthy people across ages. Whole-study results and caveats: Diversity was estimated from one million T cells, and these estimates were considered underestimates.

For every donor, a draw yielded around 9.4 milliliters of peripheral blood. PCR was performed a second time for about 6 to 12 cycles using a sample-barcoded 5' primer and a J-beta primer mix. TCRdb recomputed calls from the 5' RACE reads with MiXCR, one row per CDR3 protein. The sample yields roughly 900,000 distinct CDR3 sequences, roughly 43% seen once. As concerns this clonotype: Antigen specificity is unknown.

Germline V CDR1 and CDR2: SQVTM, ANQGSEA. The CDR3 consists of 13 residues. Trimming left V 1 base short and J 9 bases short, with 15 bases between. Sequencing input: blood. The J gene is TRBJ2-5, the V gene TRBV29-1; a weak D match, TRBD1 (5 bases). This receptor was taken from a man under 40 in good health. The DNA for the CDR3 is TGCAGCGTTGAAGTGGAACAGGATATCCCCCAGTACTTC. Its protein product is CSVEVEQDIPQYF.